This T cell receptor (beta chain) was documented in a study of T cell repertoires in cytomegalovirus infection. Using its own MiXCR run on the reads, TCRdb lists one record per CDR3 protein. Of around 310,000 distinct CDR3 sequences listed, about a sixth are singletons. CDR1 is SGHRS and CDR2 is YFSETQ in the germline V gene. Trimming took off 6 bases at V and 6 bases at J, with 19 bases between the two ends. This CDR3 is built from 14 residues. V is TRBV5-1 and J is TRBJ2-7; perhaps TRBD1 as D (8 bases). Sequences were obtained from PBMCs. The sequence was obtained from a human donor in good health (CMV status not recorded). Some clones in this sample may be carry-over from other donors' samples. The CDR3 nucleotides read TGCGCCAGCAACACCGGACAGGGACTACGCGAGCAGTACTTC. The encoded protein is CASNTGQGLREQYF.